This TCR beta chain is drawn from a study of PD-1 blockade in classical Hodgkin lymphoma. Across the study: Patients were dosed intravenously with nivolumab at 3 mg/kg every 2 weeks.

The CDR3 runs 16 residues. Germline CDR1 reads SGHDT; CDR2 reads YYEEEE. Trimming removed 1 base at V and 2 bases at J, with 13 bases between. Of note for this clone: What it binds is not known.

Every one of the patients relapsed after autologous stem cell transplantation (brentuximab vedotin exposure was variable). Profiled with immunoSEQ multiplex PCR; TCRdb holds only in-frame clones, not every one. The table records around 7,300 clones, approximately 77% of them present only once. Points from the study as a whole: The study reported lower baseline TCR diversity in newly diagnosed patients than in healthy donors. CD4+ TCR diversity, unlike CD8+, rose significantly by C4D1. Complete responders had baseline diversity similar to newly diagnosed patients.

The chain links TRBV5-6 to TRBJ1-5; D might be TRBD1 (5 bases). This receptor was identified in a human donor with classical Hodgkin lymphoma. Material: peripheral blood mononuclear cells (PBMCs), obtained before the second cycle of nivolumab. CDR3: CASSLFRGEGNQPQHF. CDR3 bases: TGTGCCAGCAGCTTGTTTAGGGGCGAAGGCAATCAGCCCCAGCATTTT.